The 7 T cell receptor beta chains listed next were all sequenced from one sample in a study of blood T cell repertoires in COVID-19. Clones were sequenced by immunoSEQ multiplex PCR, and TCRdb holds only the in-frame ones, with some missing. This sample yields some 130,000 clones, of which roughly 87% are seen a single time; 15% to 20% belongs to the top ten. Input material: PBMCs or T cells enriched from blood (not recorded which). The source is a man aged 25 to 45 who had recovered from COVID-19.

V gene TRBV5-1 combines with J gene TRBJ2-1; tentatively, D is TRBD1 (5 bases). V lost 0 bases, J lost 5 bases, and 9 bases lay in between. CDR3 size: 14 residues. The V gene's germline CDR1 is SGHRS and CDR2 YFSETQ. This CDR3 reads CASSLATENNEQFF. In DNA, the CDR3 is TGCGCCAGCAGCTTGGCGACAGAGAACAATGAGCAGTTCTTC.

The chain couples TRBV5-1 to TRBJ2-7; 10 nucleotides match TRBD2. Unmatched junction bases numbered 6, after V lost 0 bases and J lost 6 bases. Germline CDR1 and CDR2: SGHRS and YFSETQ. The CDR3 contains 15 residues. The CDR3 DNA follows: TGCGCCAGCAGCTTGGCCTCTAGCGGGAGTCGCGAGCAGTACTTC. It encodes CASSLASSGSREQYF.

This sequence joins TRBV11-1 and TRBJ1-1; a weak D match, TRBD1 (6 bases). V was clipped by 1 base and J by 8 bases, with 8 bases between them. Germline CDR1 SGHAT, CDR2 FQDESV (reference sequence). The CDR3 sequence is 12 residues long. The DNA of the CDR3 is TGTGCCAGCAGCTTAGACAGGGAAGAAGCTTTCTTT. Amino acid sequence: CASSLDREEAFF.

The chain employs TRBV30 and TRBJ1-2, with D perhaps matching TRBD1 (6 bases). Per germline, CDR1 GTSNPN and CDR2 SVGIG (reference sequence). V shed 0 bases and J shed 7 bases, with 12 bases lying between them. CDR3 length equals 13 residues. CDR3 DNA: TGTGCCTGGAGTGTATTGGGGGCTCTTGGCTACACCTTC. It specifies CAWSVLGALGYTF. Full variable domain (outside the CDR3, taken from reference TRBV30 and TRBJ1-2): SQTIHQWPATLVQPVGSPLSLECTVEGTSNPNLYWYRQAAGRGLQLLFYSVGIGQISSEVPQNLSASRPQDRQFILSSKKLLLSDSGFYLCAWSVLGALGYTFGSGTRLTVV.

For the CDR3, the DNA is TGCGCCAGCAGCCCAGATTTATCCTCTGGAAACACCATATATTTT. Protein product: CASSPDLSSGNTIYF. This chain uses TRBV5-1 with TRBJ1-3; D gene ambiguous. The CDR3 runs 15 residues. CDR1 and CDR2 (germline): SGHRS, YFSETQ. V lost 4 bases, J lost 0 bases, and 11 bases lay in between.

The chain joins TRBV6-1 to TRBJ1-4; tentatively, D is TRBD1 (5 bases). Per germline, CDR1 MNHNS and CDR2 SASEGT. This CDR3 region has 16 residues. V lost 4 bases and J 7 bases, leaving 19 bases between the germline ends. The CDR3 loop is CASSGGLGISFEKLFF. The CDR3 region has the DNA TGTGCCAGCAGTGGGGGACTTGGGATATCTTTTGAAAAACTGTTTTTT.

The chain joins TRBV25-1 to TRBJ1-1; no definite D call. V was cut by 2 bases and J by 9 bases, with 7 bases left in between. This CDR3 contains 11 residues. Germline V lookup: CDR1 MGHDK, CDR2 SYGVNS. The CDR3 here is CASSEAVKAFF. The CDR3 coding sequence is TGTGCCAGCAGTGAAGCGGTAAAAGCTTTCTTT.